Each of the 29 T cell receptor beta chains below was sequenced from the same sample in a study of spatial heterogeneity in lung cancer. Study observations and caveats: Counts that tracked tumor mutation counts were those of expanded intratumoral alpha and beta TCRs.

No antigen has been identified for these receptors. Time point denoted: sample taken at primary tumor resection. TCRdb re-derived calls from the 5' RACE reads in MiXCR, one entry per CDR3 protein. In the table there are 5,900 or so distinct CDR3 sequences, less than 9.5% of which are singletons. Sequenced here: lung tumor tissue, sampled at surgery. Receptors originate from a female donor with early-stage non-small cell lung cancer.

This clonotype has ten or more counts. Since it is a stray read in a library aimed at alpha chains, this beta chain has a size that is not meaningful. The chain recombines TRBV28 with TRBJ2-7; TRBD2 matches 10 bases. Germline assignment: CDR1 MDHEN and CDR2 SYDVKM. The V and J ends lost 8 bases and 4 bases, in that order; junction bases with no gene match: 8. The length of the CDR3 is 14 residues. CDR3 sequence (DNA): TGTGCCAGCCTTACTAGCGGGATAAGGTACGAGCAGTACTTC. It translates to CASLTSGIRYEQYF.

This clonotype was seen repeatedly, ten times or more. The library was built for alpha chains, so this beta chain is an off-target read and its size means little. CDR3 DNA sequence: TGTGCCAGCAGCCGCCAGGGAACCGGGGAGCTGTTTTTT. Translating it yields CASSRQGTGELFF. V gene TRBV7-2 combines with J gene TRBJ2-2; D may be TRBD1 (5 bases). This CDR3 region has 13 residues. Germline assignment: CDR1 SGHTA and CDR2 FQGNSA. V lost 5 bases and J lost 5, with 9 bases in between.

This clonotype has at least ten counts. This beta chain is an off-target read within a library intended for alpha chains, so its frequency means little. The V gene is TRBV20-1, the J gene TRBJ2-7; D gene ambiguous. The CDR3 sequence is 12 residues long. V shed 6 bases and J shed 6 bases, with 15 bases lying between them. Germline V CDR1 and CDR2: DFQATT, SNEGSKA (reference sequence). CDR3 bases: TGCAGTGCCGGATCTCGAAACGCCGAGCAGTACTTC. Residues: CSAGSRNAEQYF.

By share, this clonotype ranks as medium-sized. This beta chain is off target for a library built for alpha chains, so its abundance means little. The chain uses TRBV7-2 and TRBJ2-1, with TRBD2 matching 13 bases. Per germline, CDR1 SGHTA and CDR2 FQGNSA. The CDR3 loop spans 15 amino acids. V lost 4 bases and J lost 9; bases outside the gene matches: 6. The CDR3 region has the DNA TGTGCCAGCAGCTGGACTAGCGGGAGAGTAAGTGAGCAGTTCTTC. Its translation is CASSWTSGRVSEQFF.

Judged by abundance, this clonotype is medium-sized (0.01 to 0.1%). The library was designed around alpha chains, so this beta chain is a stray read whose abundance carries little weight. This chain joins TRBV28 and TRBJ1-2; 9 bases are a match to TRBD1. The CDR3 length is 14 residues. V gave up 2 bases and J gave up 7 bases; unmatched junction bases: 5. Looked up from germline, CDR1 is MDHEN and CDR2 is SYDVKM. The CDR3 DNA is TGTGCCAGCAGTTTAACAGGGGGCGGGTTTGGCTACACCTTC. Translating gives CASSLTGGGFGYTF.

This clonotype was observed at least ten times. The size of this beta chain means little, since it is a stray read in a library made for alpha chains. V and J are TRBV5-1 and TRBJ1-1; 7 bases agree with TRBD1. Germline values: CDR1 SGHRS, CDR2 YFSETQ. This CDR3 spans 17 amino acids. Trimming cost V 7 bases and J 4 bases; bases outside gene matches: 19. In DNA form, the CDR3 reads TGCGCCAGCTCCTCTGGAGGGTGGCAGGGGGTTGGCACTGAAGCTTTCTTT. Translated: CASSSGGWQGVGTEAFF.

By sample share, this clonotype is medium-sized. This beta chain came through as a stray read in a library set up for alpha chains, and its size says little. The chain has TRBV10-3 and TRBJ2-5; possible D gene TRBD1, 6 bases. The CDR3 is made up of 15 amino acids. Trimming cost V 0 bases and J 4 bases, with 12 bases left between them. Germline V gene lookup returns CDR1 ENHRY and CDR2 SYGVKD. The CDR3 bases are TGTGCCATCAGTGAGTCGGGGGCCATCGGAGAGACCCAGTACTTC. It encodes CAISESGAIGETQYF.

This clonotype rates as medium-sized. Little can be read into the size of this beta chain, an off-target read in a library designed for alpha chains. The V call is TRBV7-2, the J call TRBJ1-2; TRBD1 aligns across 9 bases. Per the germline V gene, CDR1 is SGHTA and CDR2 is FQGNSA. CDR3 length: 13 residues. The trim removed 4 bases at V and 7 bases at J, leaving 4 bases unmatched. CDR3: CASSWDRVGGYTF. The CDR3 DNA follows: TGTGCCAGCAGCTGGGACAGGGTGGGTGGCTACACCTTC.

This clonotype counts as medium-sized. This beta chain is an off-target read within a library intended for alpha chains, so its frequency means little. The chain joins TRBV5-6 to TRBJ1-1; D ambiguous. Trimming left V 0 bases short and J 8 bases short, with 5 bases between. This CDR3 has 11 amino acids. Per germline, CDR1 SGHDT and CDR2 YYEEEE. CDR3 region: CASSLGPEAFF. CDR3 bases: TGTGCCAGCAGCTTGGGGCCGGAAGCTTTCTTT.

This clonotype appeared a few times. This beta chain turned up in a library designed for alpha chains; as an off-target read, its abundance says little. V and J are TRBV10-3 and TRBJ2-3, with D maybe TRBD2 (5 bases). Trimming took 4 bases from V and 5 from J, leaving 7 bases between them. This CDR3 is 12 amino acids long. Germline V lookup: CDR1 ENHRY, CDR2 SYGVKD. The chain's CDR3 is CAISGEGDTQYF. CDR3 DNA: TGTGCCATCAGTGGTGAGGGAGATACGCAGTATTTT.

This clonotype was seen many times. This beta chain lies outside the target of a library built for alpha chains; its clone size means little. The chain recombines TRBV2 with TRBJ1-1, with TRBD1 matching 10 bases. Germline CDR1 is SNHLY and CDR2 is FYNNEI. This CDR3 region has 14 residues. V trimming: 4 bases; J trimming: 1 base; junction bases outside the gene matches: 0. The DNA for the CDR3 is TGTGCCAGCAGTGGGACAGGGGGGAACACTGAAGCTTTCTTT. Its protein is CASSGTGGNTEAFF. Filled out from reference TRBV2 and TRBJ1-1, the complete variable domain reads EPEVTQTPSHQVTQMGQEVILRCVPISNHLYFYWYRQILGQKVEFLVSFYNNEISEKSEIFDDQFSVERPDGSNFTLKIRSTKLEDSAMYFCASSGTGGNTEAFFGQGTRLTVV.

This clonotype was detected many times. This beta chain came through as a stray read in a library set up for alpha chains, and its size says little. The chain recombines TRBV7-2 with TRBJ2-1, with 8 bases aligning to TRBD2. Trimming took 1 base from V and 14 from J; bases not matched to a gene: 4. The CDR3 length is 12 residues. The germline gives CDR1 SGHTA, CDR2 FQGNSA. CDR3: CASSLVGGGKFF. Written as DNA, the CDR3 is TGTGCCAGCAGCTTAGTCGGCGGGGGGAAGTTCTTC.

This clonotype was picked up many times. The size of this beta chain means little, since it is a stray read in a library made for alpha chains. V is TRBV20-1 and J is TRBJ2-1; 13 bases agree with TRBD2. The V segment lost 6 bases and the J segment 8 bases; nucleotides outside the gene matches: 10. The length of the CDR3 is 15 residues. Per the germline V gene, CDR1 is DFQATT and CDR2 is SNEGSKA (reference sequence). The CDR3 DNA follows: TGCAGTGCCAACCCCCGGACTAGCGGGAGCTATGAGCAGTTCTTC. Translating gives CSANPRTSGSYEQFF.

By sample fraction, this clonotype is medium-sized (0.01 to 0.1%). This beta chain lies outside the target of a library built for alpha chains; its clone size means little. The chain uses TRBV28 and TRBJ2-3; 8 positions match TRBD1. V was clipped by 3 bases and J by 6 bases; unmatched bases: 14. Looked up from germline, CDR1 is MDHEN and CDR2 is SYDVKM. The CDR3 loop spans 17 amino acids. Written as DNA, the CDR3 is TGTGCCAGCAGTTTCGGTGCAGGGGGCGCGTATATGGATACGCAGTATTTT. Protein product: CASSFGAGGAYMDTQYF.

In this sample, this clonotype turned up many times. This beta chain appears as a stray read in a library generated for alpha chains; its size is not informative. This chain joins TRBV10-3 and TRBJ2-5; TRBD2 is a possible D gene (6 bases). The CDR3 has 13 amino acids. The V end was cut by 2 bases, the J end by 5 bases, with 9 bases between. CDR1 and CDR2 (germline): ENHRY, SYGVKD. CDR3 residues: CAISETGVETQYF. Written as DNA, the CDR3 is TGTGCCATCAGTGAGACGGGAGTGGAGACCCAGTACTTC.

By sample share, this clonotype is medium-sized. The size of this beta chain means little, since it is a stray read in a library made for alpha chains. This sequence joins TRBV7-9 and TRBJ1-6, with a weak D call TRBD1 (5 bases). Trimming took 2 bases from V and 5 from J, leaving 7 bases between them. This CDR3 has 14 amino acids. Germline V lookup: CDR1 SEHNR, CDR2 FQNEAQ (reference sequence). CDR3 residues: CASSLSGNNSPLHF. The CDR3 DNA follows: TGTGCCAGCAGCTTATCAGGGAATAATTCACCCCTCCACTTT.

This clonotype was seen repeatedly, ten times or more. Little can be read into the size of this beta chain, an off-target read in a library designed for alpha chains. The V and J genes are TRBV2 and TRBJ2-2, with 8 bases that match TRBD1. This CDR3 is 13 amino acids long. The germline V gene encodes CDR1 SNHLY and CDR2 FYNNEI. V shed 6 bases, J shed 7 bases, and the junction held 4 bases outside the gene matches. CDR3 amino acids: CASRGDRSGELFF. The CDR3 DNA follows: TGTGCCAGCAGGGGGGACAGGAGCGGGGAGCTGTTTTTT.

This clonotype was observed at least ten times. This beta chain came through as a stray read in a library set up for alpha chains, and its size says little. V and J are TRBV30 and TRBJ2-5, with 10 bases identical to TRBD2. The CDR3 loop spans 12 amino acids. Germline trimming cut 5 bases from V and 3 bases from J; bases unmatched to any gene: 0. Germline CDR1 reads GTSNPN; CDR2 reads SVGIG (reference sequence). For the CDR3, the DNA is TGTGCCTGGCTAGCGGGAGAAGAGACCCAGTACTTC. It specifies CAWLAGEETQYF.

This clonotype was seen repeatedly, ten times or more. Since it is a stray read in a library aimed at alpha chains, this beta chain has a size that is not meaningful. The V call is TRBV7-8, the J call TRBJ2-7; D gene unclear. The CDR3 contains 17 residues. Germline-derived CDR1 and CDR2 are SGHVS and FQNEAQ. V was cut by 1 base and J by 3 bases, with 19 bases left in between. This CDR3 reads CASSLVITVSHYYEQYF. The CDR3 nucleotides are TGTGCCAGCAGCTTAGTAATAACGGTATCACATTACTACGAGCAGTACTTC.

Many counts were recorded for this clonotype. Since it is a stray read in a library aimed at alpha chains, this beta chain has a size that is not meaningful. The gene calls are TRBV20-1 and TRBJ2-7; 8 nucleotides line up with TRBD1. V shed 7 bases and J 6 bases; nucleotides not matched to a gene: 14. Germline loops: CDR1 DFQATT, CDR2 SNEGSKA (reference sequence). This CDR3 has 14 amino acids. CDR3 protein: CSGLFLQGGGEQYF. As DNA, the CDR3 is TGCAGTGGCCTCTTCCTACAGGGGGGAGGCGAGCAGTACTTC.

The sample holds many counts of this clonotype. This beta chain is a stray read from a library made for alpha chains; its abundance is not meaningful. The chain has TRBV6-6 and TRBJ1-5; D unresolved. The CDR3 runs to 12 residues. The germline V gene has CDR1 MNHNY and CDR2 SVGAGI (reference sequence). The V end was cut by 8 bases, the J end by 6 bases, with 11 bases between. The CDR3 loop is CASGRYSQPQHF. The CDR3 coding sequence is TGTGCCAGCGGGAGGTATAGTCAGCCCCAGCATTTT.

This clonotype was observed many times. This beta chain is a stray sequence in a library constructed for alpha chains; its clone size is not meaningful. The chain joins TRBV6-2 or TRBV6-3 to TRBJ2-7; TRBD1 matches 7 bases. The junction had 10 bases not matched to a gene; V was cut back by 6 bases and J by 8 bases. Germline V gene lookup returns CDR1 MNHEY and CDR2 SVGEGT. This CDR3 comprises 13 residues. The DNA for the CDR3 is TGTGCCAGCAGCGGGGACAGCCGTACTCAGCAGTACTTC. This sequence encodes CASSGDSRTQQYF.

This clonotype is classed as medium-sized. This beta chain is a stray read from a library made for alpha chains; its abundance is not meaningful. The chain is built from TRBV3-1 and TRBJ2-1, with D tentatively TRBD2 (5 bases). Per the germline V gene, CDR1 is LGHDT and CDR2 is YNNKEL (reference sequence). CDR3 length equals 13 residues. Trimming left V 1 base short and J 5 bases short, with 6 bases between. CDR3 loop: CASSQAGDNEQFF. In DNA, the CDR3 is TGTGCCAGCAGCCAAGCCGGGGACAATGAGCAGTTCTTC.

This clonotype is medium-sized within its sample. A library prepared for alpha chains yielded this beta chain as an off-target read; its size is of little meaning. Written as DNA, the CDR3 is TGCAGTGCTAGAGATGCGACTAGCGGGGGTCTCCAAGAGACCCAGTACTTC. Protein: CSARDATSGGLQETQYF. The J gene is TRBJ2-5, the V gene TRBV20-1, with 12 bases identical to TRBD2. This CDR3 region has 17 residues. With V trimmed by 0 bases and J by 1 base, 6 bases remained unmatched. Germline CDR1 DFQATT, CDR2 SNEGSKA (reference sequence).

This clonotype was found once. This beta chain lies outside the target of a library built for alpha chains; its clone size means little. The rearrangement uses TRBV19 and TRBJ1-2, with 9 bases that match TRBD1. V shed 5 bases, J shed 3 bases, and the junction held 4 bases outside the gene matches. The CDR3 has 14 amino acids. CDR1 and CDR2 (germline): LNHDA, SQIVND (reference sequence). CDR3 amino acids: CASSGTGRDYGYTF. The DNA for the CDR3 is TGTGCCAGTAGTGGGACAGGGAGAGACTATGGCTACACCTTC.

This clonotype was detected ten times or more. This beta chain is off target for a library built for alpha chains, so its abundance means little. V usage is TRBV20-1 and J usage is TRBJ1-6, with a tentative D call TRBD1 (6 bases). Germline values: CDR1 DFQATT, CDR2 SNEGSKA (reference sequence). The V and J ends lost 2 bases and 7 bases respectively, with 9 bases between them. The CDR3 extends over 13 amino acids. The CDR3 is CSARSTGNSPLHF. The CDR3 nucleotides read TGCAGTGCTAGATCTACAGGGAATTCACCCCTCCACTTT.

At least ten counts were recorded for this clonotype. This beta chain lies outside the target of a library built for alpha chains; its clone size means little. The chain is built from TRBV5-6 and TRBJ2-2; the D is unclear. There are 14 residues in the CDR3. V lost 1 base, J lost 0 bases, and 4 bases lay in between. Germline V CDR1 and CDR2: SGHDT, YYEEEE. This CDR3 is CASSLSANTGELFF. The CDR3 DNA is TGTGCCAGCAGCTTGAGCGCGAACACCGGGGAGCTGTTTTTT.

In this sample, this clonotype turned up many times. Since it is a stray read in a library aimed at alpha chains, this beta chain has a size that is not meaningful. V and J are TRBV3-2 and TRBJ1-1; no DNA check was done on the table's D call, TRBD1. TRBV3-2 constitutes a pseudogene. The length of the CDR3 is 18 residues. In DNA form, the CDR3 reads TGTGCCAGCAGCTACGGACAGGGAGACCTAGGGATGAACACTGAAGCTTTCTTT. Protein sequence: CASSYGQGDLGMNTEAFF.

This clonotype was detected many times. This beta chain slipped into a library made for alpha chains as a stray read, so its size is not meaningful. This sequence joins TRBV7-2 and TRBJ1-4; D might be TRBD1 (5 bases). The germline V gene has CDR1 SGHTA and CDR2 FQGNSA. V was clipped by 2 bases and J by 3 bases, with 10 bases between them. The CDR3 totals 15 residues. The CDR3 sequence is CASSLFGGSNEKLFF. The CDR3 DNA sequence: TGTGCCAGCAGCTTATTTGGGGGGTCTAATGAAAAACTGTTTTTT.